This TCR beta chain was identified during a study of blood T cells in healthy people across ages. Study details: About one barcoded beta molecule per two T cells was captured by template switching.

Germline values: CDR1 MNHEY, CDR2 SVGAGI. Trimming cost V 5 bases and J 0 bases; bases outside gene matches: 6. This CDR3 region has 16 residues. Alongside a J-beta primer mix, a sample-barcoded 5' primer served in a second PCR lasting about 7 to 12 cycles. Via MiXCR, TCRdb re-called the 5' RACE reads, giving one row per CDR3 protein. Altogether around 1.5 million distinct CDR3 sequences are present, roughly 32% being singletons, with the ten largest covering about 11%. The sample holds one count of this clonotype. A much larger clone is a single base away; this may be a read error. The CDR3 does not end in the conserved phenylalanine or tryptophan, so this is likely a read error.

V and J are TRBV6-5 and TRBJ2-7; 11 bases agree with TRBD2. This sequence was found in a woman between 25 and 40 years old in good health. The sample taken for sequencing was blood. The CDR3, as DNA: TGTGCCAGCAGTCCCGGGACTAGCGGATCCTCCTACGAGCAGTACTAC. It is translated as CASSPGTSGSSYEQYY.